These 27 T cell receptor beta chains came from one sample sequenced in a study of blood T cell repertoires in COVID-19. The method was immunoSEQ multiplex PCR; TCRdb's version includes in-frame clones alone and lacks a portion of them. The sample contains 56,000 or so clones, more than 75% of which appear only once. The sequencing sample was made of peripheral blood. The receptors originated from a man between 50 and 59 years old with acute or convalescent COVID-19.

This chain uses TRBV2 with TRBJ1-2; 8 positions match TRBD1. The V gene's germline CDR1 is SNHLY and CDR2 FYNNEI. CDR3 length: 15 residues. Here the CDR3 DNA reads TGTGCTACGATGGACAGGGATCGCACTGTTTCTGGCTACACCTTC. It translates to CATMDRDRTVSGYTF.

This clone turned up a few times. V is TRBV28 and J is TRBJ1-5; D not certain. CDR3 length: 14 amino acids. V shed 6 bases and J shed 5 bases, with 14 bases lying between them. Per germline, CDR1 MDHEN and CDR2 SYDVKM. Here the CDR3 DNA reads TGTGCCAGCAGACAACCGGCCGGGTATCAGCCCCAGCATTTT. Translating gives CASRQPAGYQPQHF.

The chain carries TRBV19 and TRBJ1-4; possibly TRBD1 for D (6 bases). In germline, CDR1 is LNHDA, CDR2 SQIVND (reference sequence). With 7 bases removed from V and 4 bases from J, the gap between germline ends came to 13 bases. The CDR3 is 14 amino acids. CDR3 bases: TGTGCCAGTACTAAAAAAGGGGGTAATGAAAAACTGTTTTTT. This encodes CASTKKGGNEKLFF.

This chain connects TRBV11-2 to TRBJ2-5; 8 bases fit TRBD2. The V gene end was trimmed by 6 bases and the J gene end by 3 bases; junction bases not matched to a gene: 12. Germline V gene lookup returns CDR1 SGHAT and CDR2 FQNNGV. The CDR3 runs 16 residues. The CDR3 region is CASRRSAAGGKETQYF. The CDR3 coding sequence is TGTGCCAGCAGACGTAGCGCGGCGGGGGGTAAAGAGACCCAGTACTTC.

The rearrangement joins TRBV2 to TRBJ1-5; D might be TRBD1 (5 bases). Germline V gene data show CDR1 as SNHLY and CDR2 as FYNNEI. V lost 6 bases and J lost 6, with 12 bases in between. The length of the CDR3 is 13 residues. CDR3 nucleotide sequence: TGTGCCAGCAGCGTAGGAGGGGTTCAGCCCCAGCATTTT. This gives the protein CASSVGGVQPQHF.

The chain has TRBV20-1 and TRBJ2-2, with 7 bases lining up with TRBD1. Trimming at V came to 3 bases and at J to 4 bases, leaving 17 bases not matched to a gene. The germline V gene has CDR1 DFQATT and CDR2 SNEGSKA (reference sequence). This CDR3 comprises 18 residues. The CDR3, as DNA: TGCAGTGCTAGTCCCAACTCTCTGACAGGGTGGGGCACCGGGGAGCTGTTTTTT. Residues: CSASPNSLTGWGTGELFF.

This chain joins TRBV27 and TRBJ1-1; D may be TRBD1 (5 bases). The CDR3 runs 15 residues. The V end was cut by 5 bases, the J end by 2 bases, with 15 bases between. CDR1 and CDR2 from the germline V gene are MNHEY and SMNVEV (reference sequence). DNA of the CDR3: TGTGCCAGCAGTCGCAACAGGAGATCTAACACTGAAGCTTTCTTT. It encodes CASSRNRRSNTEAFF.

This rearrangement joins TRBV28 to TRBJ2-3; 10 bases map to TRBD2. This CDR3 is 19 amino acids long. CDR1 and CDR2 from the germline V gene are MDHEN and SYDVKM. V shed 5 bases and J 5 bases; nucleotides not matched to a gene: 19. The CDR3 region is CASSPFSSGRMGGRDTQYF. In DNA form, the CDR3 reads TGTGCCAGCAGTCCCTTCTCTAGCGGGAGAATGGGCGGAAGAGATACGCAGTATTTT.

V and J are TRBV13 and TRBJ2-1; 7 nucleotides match TRBD1. The germline gives CDR1 PRHDT, CDR2 FYEKMQ (reference sequence). This CDR3 has 13 residues. J was trimmed by 9 bases and V by 5 bases; bases with no gene match: 7. CDR3 DNA: TGTGCCAGCAGCCCGACAGGGCCCGGTGAGCAGTTCTTC. It encodes CASSPTGPGEQFF.

V gene TRBV18 combines with J gene TRBJ1-2; weak D call: TRBD1 (6 bases). Per the germline V gene, CDR1 is KGHSH and CDR2 is LQKENI. The V and J ends lost 4 bases and 0 bases respectively, with 9 bases between them. The CDR3 loop spans 14 amino acids. The CDR3 is CASSRQASNYGYTF. CDR3 DNA: TGTGCCAGCTCACGACAGGCGTCTAACTATGGCTACACCTTC.

The J gene is TRBJ1-1, the V gene TRBV7-8, with TRBD1 as a possible D gene (5 bases). Germline lookup yields CDR1 SGHVS and CDR2 FQNEAQ. V lost 1 base and J lost 0, with 18 bases in between. This CDR3 comprises 18 residues. Here the CDR3 DNA reads TGTGCCAGCAGCTTAGAACGGGCAGGGAAGACCCTGAACACTGAAGCTTTCTTT. Protein: CASSLERAGKTLNTEAFF.

This sequence joins TRBV6-1 and TRBJ2-6; TRBD1 might be the D (5 bases). Trimming removed 1 base at V and 1 base at J, with 11 bases between. CDR1 and CDR2 from the germline V gene are MNHNS and SASEGT. The CDR3 is 17 residues long. CDR3 sequence (DNA): TGTGCCAGCAGTGAAGGTGACAGCCGGTCTGGGGCCAACGTCCTGACTTTC. Protein: CASSEGDSRSGANVLTF.

The chain employs TRBV7-2 and TRBJ2-7; 8 bases are shared with TRBD2. V lost 5 bases to trimming and J lost 2 bases; unmatched junction nucleotides: 5. The CDR3 runs to 14 residues. CDR1 is SGHTA and CDR2 is FQGNSA in the germline V gene. The DNA for the CDR3 is TGTGCCAGCAGCCCCCGAGCGGGAGCCTACGAGCAGTACTTC. It yields the protein CASSPRAGAYEQYF.

This chain joins TRBV19 and TRBJ1-2; 7 bases line up with TRBD1. There are 18 residues in the CDR3. V gave up 0 bases and J gave up 4 bases; unmatched junction bases: 14. Germline CDR1 reads LNHDA; CDR2 reads SQIVND (reference sequence). CDR3 in DNA: TGTGCCAGTAGTATAGAACCCCCGACAGGGAGAAACTTCTATGGCTACACCTTC. Amino acid sequence: CASSIEPPTGRNFYGYTF.

The chain joins TRBV3-1 (or the pseudogene TRBV3-2) to TRBJ2-2; 8 nucleotides match TRBD1. Germline V gives CDR1 LGHDT, CDR2 YNNKEL (reference sequence). With 5 bases clipped from V and 3 bases from J, the junction kept 5 bases outside the gene matches. This CDR3 comprises 15 residues. The CDR3 DNA reads TGTGCCAGCAGCTGGGTGACAGGGGACACCGGGGAGCTGTTTTTT. Translated: CASSWVTGDTGELFF.

This clone was counted a single time. The chain uses TRBV7-2 and TRBJ2-7, with 9 bases matching TRBD1. CDR3 length: 14 residues. V lost 9 bases to trimming and J lost 2 bases; unmatched junction nucleotides: 8. Germline values: CDR1 SGHTA, CDR2 FQGNSA. The CDR3 protein is CASKKGTGPYEQYF. The CDR3 DNA reads TGTGCCAGTAAGAAGGGGACAGGGCCCTACGAGCAGTACTTC.

This clone was picked up one time. The chain combines TRBV5-1 with TRBJ1-2; D perhaps matches TRBD1 (5 bases). The CDR3 runs to 14 residues. The germline V gene has CDR1 SGHRS and CDR2 YFSETQ. The germline V and J ends were trimmed by 0 bases and 3 bases, with 9 bases remaining between them. The DNA for the CDR3 is TGCGCCAGCAGCTTGGCTCAGGGTGACTATGGCTACACCTTC. This translates into CASSLAQGDYGYTF.

The chain joins TRBV5-1 to TRBJ2-5, with TRBD1 as a possible D gene (6 bases). The V gene's germline CDR1 is SGHRS and CDR2 YFSETQ. With 3 bases removed from V and 0 bases from J, the gap between germline ends came to 15 bases. The CDR3 is 16 residues long. The CDR3 DNA sequence: TGCGCCAGCAGCTCAACAGGGAATCCCAACCAAGAGACCCAGTACTTC. Encoded protein: CASSSTGNPNQETQYF.

The chain uses TRBV2 and TRBJ1-2; unclear D gene. V shed 7 bases and J shed 2 bases, with 8 bases lying between them. This CDR3 region has 12 residues. Germline V lookup: CDR1 SNHLY, CDR2 FYNNEI. CDR3 sequence reads: CASTDYNYGYTF. CDR3 sequence (DNA): TGTGCCAGCACCGACTACAACTATGGCTACACCTTC.

J is TRBJ1-1 and V is TRBV11-2, with D unresolved. Germline-derived CDR1 and CDR2 are SGHAT and FQNNGV. The CDR3 is 14 amino acids. V was pared by 1 base and J by 4 bases, with 10 bases between. CDR3 loop: CASSLGWPITEAFF. Written as DNA, the CDR3 is TGTGCCAGCAGCTTAGGCTGGCCGATCACTGAAGCTTTCTTT.

The rearrangement uses TRBV7-8 and TRBJ2-3, with 12 bases lining up with TRBD2. The CDR3 runs 16 residues. V shed 5 bases and J 4 bases; nucleotides not matched to a gene: 7. Germline V gene sequence: CDR1 SGHVS, CDR2 FQNEAQ. The CDR3 protein is CASSLRTSGVSDTQYF. The CDR3 DNA is TGTGCCAGCAGCCTTAGGACTAGCGGGGTGTCAGATACGCAGTATTTT.

V usage is TRBV13 and J usage is TRBJ2-5; TRBD1 matches at 8 bases. V shed 5 bases and J 3 bases; nucleotides not matched to a gene: 2. CDR3 length: 13 amino acids. In germline, CDR1 is PRHDT, CDR2 FYEKMQ (reference sequence). CDR3: CASSPGGEETQYF. The DNA of the CDR3 is TGTGCCAGCAGCCCAGGGGGCGAAGAGACCCAGTACTTC.

The gene calls are TRBV5-1 and TRBJ2-2, with TRBD2 identical over 10 bases. V lost 1 base and J lost 1; bases outside the gene matches: 4. CDR1 is SGHRS and CDR2 is YFSETQ in the germline V gene. This CDR3 contains 17 residues. The CDR3 DNA is TGCGCCAGCAGCTTGCGAGCTAGCGGGGGGAACACCGGGGAGCTGTTTTTT. Translated, it gives CASSLRASGGNTGELFF.

The chain links TRBV18 to TRBJ1-2, with a possible D match to TRBD1 (6 bases). The V gene lost 3 bases and the J gene lost 8 bases, with 10 bases spanning the gap. CDR3 length: 12 residues. Germline CDR1 and CDR2: KGHSH and LQKENI. CDR3 nucleotide sequence: TGTGCCAGCTCACCGTATACAGGGGGCTACACCTTC. This gives the protein CASSPYTGGYTF.

The gene calls are TRBV13 and TRBJ2-1, with D possibly matching TRBD2 (6 bases). The length of the CDR3 is 16 residues. Trimming took off 1 base at V and 0 bases at J, with 10 bases between the two ends. Per germline, CDR1 PRHDT and CDR2 FYEKMQ (reference sequence). CDR3 sequence reads: CASSLVAGSSYNEQFF. CDR3 DNA sequence: TGTGCCAGCAGCTTAGTGGCGGGGAGCTCCTACAATGAGCAGTTCTTC.

The chain is built from TRBV11-2 and TRBJ1-3; TRBD1 matches at 9 bases. The V segment lost 1 base and the J segment 3 bases; nucleotides outside the gene matches: 10. This CDR3 spans 18 amino acids. The germline CDR1 and CDR2 sequences are SGHAT and FQNNGV. The CDR3 DNA follows: TGTGCCAGCAGCTTAGTAACAGGGGGCATCGGGCTTGGAAACACCATATATTTT. As protein: CASSLVTGGIGLGNTIYF.

The gene calls are TRBV5-4 and TRBJ1-2; D is unclear. This CDR3 region has 14 residues. Per germline, CDR1 SGHNT and CDR2 YYREEE (reference sequence). Trimming removed 4 bases at V and 3 bases at J, with 13 bases between. CDR3 loop: CASSGDPQDYGYTF. The DNA for the CDR3 is TGTGCCAGCAGCGGCGACCCCCAGGACTATGGCTACACCTTC. Full variable domain (remainder filled in from reference TRBV5-4 and TRBJ1-2): ETGVTQSPTHLIKTRGQQVTLRCSSQSGHNTVSWYQQALGQGPQFIFQYYREEENGRGNFPPRFSGLQFPNYSSELNVNALELDDSALYLCASSGDPQDYGYTFGSGTRLTVV.